This TCR beta chain was documented in a study of post-analysis software for immune sequencing data. Worth noting for this clonotype: The target antigen is unknown.

The CDR3 has 17 residues. J gave up 5 bases and V 5 bases, and 17 bases lay outside the gene matches. Study conclusions and caveats: Batch-matched samples strongly co-clustered by F measure. Controls showed significantly higher normalized Chao1 diversity than did multiple sclerosis patients. About five TRBV segments appeared more often in patients than in controls, and TRBV5-6, TRBV5-1 and TRBV20-1 were among these.

The authors incorporated unique molecular identifiers into the TCR beta cDNA libraries. Approximately 0.5 million cDNA molecules were recovered from an input of about 0.9 to 11 million T cells. MiXCR, run by TCRdb on the PCR reads, gives a single entry per CDR3 protein. The table has about 160,000 distinct CDR3 sequences, about 36% seen once. The chain combines TRBV12-3 or TRBV12-4 with TRBJ2-5; TRBD2 matches at 7 bases. This TCR came from a girl between 10 and 17 years old with multiple sclerosis. Sequencing was performed on blood, taken after autologous hematopoietic stem cell transplantation. CDR3 DNA: TGTGCCAGCAGTGCCAACCGACGGGGCGGGAGAACGGAGACCCAGTACTTC. Protein sequence: CASSANRRGGRTETQYF.